Listed here are 23 T cell receptor beta chains from one sample, sequenced in a study of T-cell reconstitution after alpha-beta-depleted transplantation in children. This sample's TCRbeta library carried unique molecular identifier barcodes. MiXCR, applied by TCRdb to the PCR reads, yields one record per CDR3 protein. The table has approximately 240,000 distinct CDR3 sequences, about 8.8% seen once. The sample consisted of PBMCs from the stem cell graft donor, taken from the stem cell graft. These receptor sequences come from a human donor who donated a stem cell graft to a child with SCID.

V usage is TRBV10-3 and J usage is TRBJ1-5; the match to TRBD1 covers 8 bases. The CDR3 consists of 14 residues. The germline CDR1 and CDR2 sequences are ENHRY and SYGVKD. With V trimmed by 9 bases and J by 4 bases, 8 bases remained unmatched. The CDR3, as DNA: TGTGCCATTAAGGGGACAGGTCTAAATCAGCCCCAGCATTTT. This encodes CAIKGTGLNQPQHF.

This clonotype appeared many times. This chain joins TRBV20-1 and TRBJ2-1; 8 nucleotides line up with TRBD1. There are 15 residues in the CDR3. Per germline, CDR1 DFQATT and CDR2 SNEGSKA (reference sequence). Trimming removed 6 bases from V and 2 bases from J; junction bases left unmatched: 9. The CDR3 DNA reads as TGCAGTGCCCCGATGGTGACAGGGGCCTACAATGAGCAGTTCTTC. Translation: CSAPMVTGAYNEQFF.

This clonotype was counted ten times or more. This sequence joins TRBV15 and TRBJ1-5; weak D call: TRBD1 (5 bases). The CDR3 loop spans 16 amino acids. The germline V gene has CDR1 LNHNV and CDR2 YYDKDF (reference sequence). Trimming shortened V by 1 base and J by 3 bases, and 13 bases separated the two germline ends. CDR3 sequence (DNA): TGTGCCACCAGCAGAGGGGACCGTAGGTCCAATCAGCCCCAGCATTTT. Translated, it gives CATSRGDRRSNQPQHF.

This clonotype was counted ten times or more. CDR3 amino acids: CASSKGRSQETQYF. DNA for the CDR3: TGCGCCAGCAGCAAGGGACGGAGCCAAGAGACCCAGTACTTC. The rearrangement joins TRBV5-1 to TRBJ2-5; the D call may be TRBD1 or TRBD2 (5 bases each). This CDR3 is 14 amino acids long. V was cut by 4 bases and J by 1 base, with 11 bases left in between. The V gene's germline CDR1 is SGHRS and CDR2 YFSETQ.

This clonotype has a count of ten or more. This chain connects TRBV6-5 to TRBJ2-7; D unresolved. The CDR3 is 14 amino acids. CDR1 and CDR2 (germline): MNHEY, SVGAGI. Trimming removed 6 bases at V and 0 bases at J, with 12 bases between. CDR3 sequence (DNA): TGTGCCAGCAGCCCCTTTGGAAGCTCCTACGAGCAGTACTTC. It translates to CASSPFGSSYEQYF.

This clonotype was counted a few times. The gene calls are TRBV5-1 and TRBJ2-2; 9 bases map to TRBD1. CDR3 size: 17 residues. Germline values: CDR1 SGHRS, CDR2 YFSETQ. Trimming at V came to 4 bases and at J to 4 bases, leaving 11 bases not matched to a gene. The CDR3 coding sequence is TGCGCCAGCAGCCCACAGGGGGCGGCGAGTAGCACCGGGGAGCTGTTTTTT. Protein product: CASSPQGAASSTGELFF.

Many counts were recorded for this clonotype. This sequence joins TRBV5-1 and TRBJ2-7; D gene unclear. CDR3 length equals 14 residues. CDR1 and CDR2 (germline): SGHRS, YFSETQ. V lost 5 bases and J lost 0, with 12 bases in between. The CDR3 loop reads CASSRDESSYEQYF. CDR3 DNA: TGCGCCAGCAGTAGAGACGAAAGCTCCTACGAGCAGTACTTC.

The table lists this clonotype with many counts. The chain joins TRBV7-8 to TRBJ2-2; D unclear. The germline CDR1 and CDR2 sequences are SGHVS and FQNEAQ. The CDR3 spans 15 residues. The germline V and J ends were trimmed by 6 bases and 1 base, with 12 bases remaining between them. CDR3 amino acids: CASRKAGRNTGELFF. The CDR3 coding sequence is TGTGCCAGCAGAAAAGCCGGCAGGAACACCGGGGAGCTGTTTTTT.

Many counts were recorded for this clonotype. The genes are TRBV20-1 and TRBJ2-3, with 15 positions matching TRBD2. The germline V gene encodes CDR1 DFQATT and CDR2 SNEGSKA (reference sequence). V lost 6 bases to trimming and J lost 1 base; unmatched junction nucleotides: 11. The CDR3 has 18 residues. CDR3 region: CSARGLAGGFGGTDTQYF. CDR3 sequence (DNA): TGCAGTGCCCGAGGACTAGCGGGGGGGTTTGGTGGCACAGATACGCAGTATTTT.

This clonotype showed up many times. V is TRBV6-1 and J is TRBJ1-6, with D possibly matching TRBD1 (5 bases). CDR1 is MNHNS, CDR2 SASEGT, per germline. The CDR3 is 13 residues long. The V and J ends lost 6 bases and 5 bases respectively, with 8 bases between them. The CDR3 loop reads CASRQGNNSPLHF. The CDR3 nucleotides read TGTGCCAGCAGGCAGGGTAATAATTCACCCCTCCACTTT.

This clonotype was picked up many times. The V gene is TRBV5-1, the J gene TRBJ2-1; TRBD2 agrees at 7 bases. V shed 2 bases, J shed 7 bases, and the junction held 12 bases outside the gene matches. Germline loops: CDR1 SGHRS, CDR2 YFSETQ. This CDR3 has 16 residues. CDR3 region: CASSFDRGGGPNEQFF. The DNA for the CDR3 is TGCGCCAGCAGCTTCGACCGCGGGGGAGGGCCAAATGAGCAGTTCTTC.

This clonotype has just a few counts. The rearrangement joins TRBV2 to TRBJ2-5; no clear D gene. V was cut by 2 bases and J by 4 bases, with 17 bases left in between. This CDR3 comprises 16 residues. Per the germline V gene, CDR1 is SNHLY and CDR2 is FYNNEI. CDR3 protein: CASSESSVGWSETQYF. Here the CDR3 DNA reads TGTGCCAGCAGTGAAAGTTCGGTAGGATGGTCAGAGACCCAGTACTTC.

This clonotype was seen many times. V usage is TRBV5-1 and J usage is TRBJ2-2; D may be TRBD1 (6 bases). Trimming removed 4 bases from V and 7 bases from J, with 14 bases in between. This CDR3 comprises 14 residues. Germline V gives CDR1 SGHRS, CDR2 YFSETQ. CDR3 nucleotides: TGCGCCAGCAGCATCCCCCGGGGACACGGGGAGCTGTTTTTT. It translates to CASSIPRGHGELFF.

The sample holds many counts of this clonotype. This CDR3 reads CASSLEKVGVNTGELFF. CDR3 DNA sequence: TGCGCCAGCAGCTTGGAGAAGGTCGGGGTGAACACCGGGGAGCTGTTTTTT. The chain couples TRBV5-1 to TRBJ2-2, with D possibly TRBD2 on 5 matching bases. V shed 0 bases and J shed 1 base, with 13 bases lying between them. This CDR3 has 17 amino acids. Germline lookup yields CDR1 SGHRS and CDR2 YFSETQ.

This clonotype was detected ten times or more. The chain recombines TRBV7-9 with TRBJ1-1; no definite D call. Germline V gene data show CDR1 as SEHNR and CDR2 as FQNEAQ (reference sequence). V was pared by 2 bases and J by 7 bases, with 8 bases between. This CDR3 is 12 amino acids long. CDR3 nucleotides: TGTGCCAGCAGCTTATCCCGAAATGAAGCTTTCTTT. Translated, it gives CASSLSRNEAFF.

The chain carries TRBV20-1 and TRBJ2-7; 9 nucleotides match TRBD1. The length of the CDR3 is 12 residues. Germline lookup yields CDR1 DFQATT and CDR2 SNEGSKA (reference sequence). J gave up 6 bases and V 5 bases, and 5 bases lay outside the gene matches. DNA of the CDR3: TGCAGTGCTGCACGACAGGGGGGCGAGCAGTACTTC. Translating gives CSAARQGGEQYF.

This clonotype was seen ten or more times. The rearrangement links TRBV5-1 to TRBJ1-6, with a weak D call TRBD1 (5 bases). This CDR3 spans 14 amino acids. Trimming pared 5 bases from V and 9 bases from J, leaving 15 bases between. CDR1 SGHRS and CDR2 YFSETQ come from the germline V gene. CDR3 nucleotide sequence: TGCGCCAGCAGGGGGACGGACGGGGTTTCACCCCTCCACTTT. Its protein product is CASRGTDGVSPLHF.

This clonotype was counted ten times or more. The chain couples TRBV12-3 or TRBV12-4 to TRBJ2-3; the D gene could be TRBD1 or TRBD2 (6 bases each). This CDR3 spans 15 amino acids. Trimming removed 4 bases at V and 5 bases at J, with 16 bases between. CDR3 nucleotide sequence: TGTGCCAGCAGTTACGTAGCGGAACAGGGAGATACGCAGTATTTT. Protein product: CASSYVAEQGDTQYF.

In its sample, this clonotype was seen many times. This chain uses TRBV7-6 with TRBJ2-5; D remains unclear. Germline CDR1 is SGHVS and CDR2 is FNYEAQ. The V and J ends lost 0 bases and 5 bases respectively, with 4 bases between them. The CDR3 loop spans 12 amino acids. CDR3 sequence: CASSLAPETQYF. DNA of the CDR3: TGTGCCAGCAGCTTAGCCCCCGAGACCCAGTACTTC.

This clonotype was seen ten or more times. The CDR3 DNA reads as TGTGCCAGCAGTCTCAACCAGCCGTCCTCTGGAAACACCATATATTTT. Translating it yields CASSLNQPSSGNTIYF. This chain joins TRBV12-3 or TRBV12-4 and TRBJ1-3; D not certain. V was pared by 5 bases and J by 0 bases, with 14 bases between. The CDR3 is made up of 16 amino acids.

This clonotype has ten or more counts. The chain recombines TRBV20-1 with TRBJ2-1, with 9 bases identical to TRBD2. J lost 0 bases, V lost 7 bases, and 4 bases had no gene match. This CDR3 comprises 14 residues. Germline lookup yields CDR1 DFQATT and CDR2 SNEGSKA (reference sequence). In DNA, the CDR3 is TGCAGTGGAATAGCGGGGGCCTCCTACAATGAGCAGTTCTTC. Residues: CSGIAGASYNEQFF.

This clonotype showed up many times. The rearrangement joins TRBV3-1 to TRBJ2-7; D remains ambiguous. The germline CDR1 and CDR2 sequences are LGHDT and YNNKEL (reference sequence). Trimming pared 0 bases from V and 0 bases from J, leaving 9 bases between. The CDR3 totals 15 residues. Here the CDR3 reads CASSQEDVSSYEQYF. CDR3 nucleotides: TGTGCCAGCAGCCAAGAAGATGTGAGCTCCTACGAGCAGTACTTC.

This clonotype was counted ten times or more. V gene TRBV11-2 combines with J gene TRBJ2-7; the D is unclear. The CDR3 runs to 12 residues. Germline loops: CDR1 SGHAT, CDR2 FQNNGV. V gave up 1 base and J gave up 6 bases, with 7 bases separating them. Written as DNA, the CDR3 is TGTGCCAGCAGCTTAGGTCTCTCCGAGCAGTACTTC. Translated, it gives CASSLGLSEQYF.